Presented here are 19 T cell receptor beta chains from one specimen sequenced in a study of early T cells in non-severe SARS-CoV-2 infection. TCRdb reprocessed the 5' RACE reads with MiXCR, giving one entry per CDR3 protein. Among about 61,000 distinct CDR3 sequences, 11% were seen once, and the ten largest hold more than 1.5%. Sequencing was performed on whole blood. The receptor source for this set is an adult who was a healthcare worker with PCR-confirmed SARS-CoV-2 infection or an uninfected control (not recorded which).

The chain couples TRBV5-4 to TRBJ2-5; 9 bases are shared with TRBD2. This CDR3 contains 14 residues. The ends lost 6 bases at V and 1 base at J; junction bases unmatched: 4. Germline V CDR1 and CDR2: SGHNT, YYREEE (reference sequence). The CDR3 coding sequence is TGTGCCAGCACGCAGGGACTAGCCCAAGAGACCCAGTACTTC. Protein product: CASTQGLAQETQYF. The whole variable domain, remainder taken from reference TRBV5-4 and TRBJ2-5, is ETGVTQSPTHLIKTRGQQVTLRCSSQSGHNTVSWYQQALGQGPQFIFQYYREEENGRGNFPPRFSGLQFPNYSSELNVNALELDDSALYLCASTQGLAQETQYFGPGTRLLVL.

A note on this clonotype: At one of its ends the junction is not consistent with the germline gene, which may arise from a read error. The chain joins TRBV4-1 to TRBJ2-3; the match to TRBD2 covers 8 bases. This CDR3 comprises 16 residues. Germline-derived CDR1 and CDR2 are MGHRA and YSYEKL. The CDR3 DNA reads TGCACCAGCAGCCAAGATGTCGGTAGCGGGGCGGATACGCAGTATTTT. It encodes CTSSQDVGSGADTQYF.

This clonotype was detected ten times or more. CDR3 DNA: TGTGCCAGCAGTTACCAACTGATCAATCAGCCCCAGCATTTT. The encoded protein is CASSYQLINQPQHF. The chain uses TRBV6-2 or TRBV6-3 and TRBJ1-5; D gene uncertain. Trimming cost V 2 bases and J 3 bases, with 8 bases left between them. Germline V lookup: CDR1 MNHEY, CDR2 SVGEGT. This CDR3 has 14 amino acids.

This clonotype was picked up many times. The chain is built from TRBV29-1 and TRBJ1-2; possible D gene TRBD1, 6 bases. V was trimmed by 6 bases and J by 4 bases, leaving 12 bases between them. This CDR3 spans 12 amino acids. The germline CDR1 and CDR2 sequences are SQVTM and ANQGSEA. CDR3 region: CSVLEGVYGYTF. CDR3 DNA sequence: TGCAGCGTATTGGAGGGGGTCTATGGCTACACCTTC.

Ten or more counts support this clonotype. This chain connects TRBV10-3 to TRBJ1-2, with D unresolved. The CDR3 sequence is 12 residues long. Germline V gene lookup returns CDR1 ENHRY and CDR2 SYGVKD. Trimming took 8 bases from V and 0 from J, leaving 7 bases between them. DNA of the CDR3: TGTGCCATCCGGCCCCCTAACTATGGCTACACCTTC. Protein: CAIRPPNYGYTF.

This clonotype was counted a single time. It may be a read error: a sequence one base away is much more abundant. This sequence joins TRBV25-1 and TRBJ2-1, with unresolved D. The CDR3 length is 19 residues. Germline CDR1 and CDR2: MGHDK and SYGVNS. CDR3 protein: CTRKSCTSAPHSSYNEQFF. CDR3 coding DNA: TGTACCAGGAAGTCCTGTACCTCCGCCCCGCATAGCTCCTACAATGAGCAGTTCTTC.

The chain recombines TRBV2 with TRBJ2-2; D is undetermined. From germline, CDR1 is SNHLY and CDR2 FYNNEI. V shed 0 bases and J shed 6 bases, with 5 bases lying between them. This CDR3 has 13 amino acids. CDR3 amino acids: CASSEAFSGELFF. The DNA for the CDR3 is TGTGCCAGCAGTGAAGCTTTCTCCGGGGAGCTGTTTTTT.

There are many counts of this clonotype. CDR3 nucleotide sequence: TGTGCCAGCAGTTCGAGACAGGGTTCGCAGCCCCAGCATTTT. It encodes CASSSRQGSQPQHF. V usage is TRBV6-6 and J usage is TRBJ1-5; 7 bases line up with TRBD1. The V gene's germline CDR1 is MNHNY and CDR2 SVGAGI (reference sequence). CDR3 length: 14 residues. V shed 4 bases and J 7 bases; nucleotides not matched to a gene: 7.

This clonotype has a handful of counts. This CDR3 reads CASWTSSDPRSYNEQFF. The CDR3 DNA is TGTGCCAGCTGGACTAGCAGCGACCCGAGGTCCTACAATGAGCAGTTCTTC. The chain combines TRBV6-1 with TRBJ2-1, with TRBD2 matching 8 bases. The trim removed 8 bases at V and 1 base at J, leaving 13 bases unmatched. The V gene's germline CDR1 is MNHNS and CDR2 SASEGT. The CDR3 has 17 residues.

V is TRBV12-3 or TRBV12-4 and J is TRBJ2-7; D not certain. The CDR3 consists of 12 residues. V shed 6 bases and J shed 6 bases, with 12 bases lying between them. The CDR3 protein is CASSPSFSEQYF. In DNA, the CDR3 is TGTGCCAGCAGCCCTAGTTTTTCCGAGCAGTACTTC.

This chain joins TRBV7-3 and TRBJ2-3, with 10 bases fitting TRBD1. V was clipped by 5 bases and J by 5 bases; unmatched bases: 4. Germline V CDR1 and CDR2: SGHTA, FQGTGA. CDR3 length equals 14 residues. Here the CDR3 reads CASSPTGGLDTQYF. CDR3 nucleotides: TGTGCCAGCAGCCCGACAGGGGGCCTAGATACGCAGTATTTT.

This clonotype was seen a few times. The chain employs TRBV5-1 and TRBJ1-2, with D perhaps matching TRBD1 (5 bases). Germline V gene lookup returns CDR1 SGHRS and CDR2 YFSETQ. The CDR3 extends over 11 amino acids. V dropped 2 bases and J dropped 10 bases, with 9 bases sitting between them. The CDR3 reads CASSFRVFYTF. The CDR3 nucleotides are TGCGCCAGCAGCTTCAGGGTTTTCTACACCTTC.

The chain links TRBV2 to TRBJ2-7; D is perhaps TRBD1 (6 bases). The CDR3 loop spans 14 amino acids. Germline V gene data show CDR1 as SNHLY and CDR2 as FYNNEI. V was shortened by 1 base and J by 3 bases, with 10 bases between the two germline ends. This chain's CDR3 is CASSEGGGNYEQYF. For the CDR3, the DNA is TGTGCCAGCAGTGAAGGAGGGGGTAACTACGAGCAGTACTTC.

A few counts support this clonotype. The chain couples TRBV7-9 to TRBJ2-5; a weak D match, TRBD1 (5 bases). Trimming removed 4 bases at V and 6 bases at J, with 24 bases between. The CDR3 sequence is 17 residues long. Germline lookup yields CDR1 SEHNR and CDR2 FQNEAQ (reference sequence). The CDR3 DNA is TGTGCCAGCAGCTCACGGTCGGTCAGGGCATCTGAAAAGACCCAGTACTTC. It yields the protein CASSSRSVRASEKTQYF.

This clonotype was found many times. The CDR3 nucleotides read TGTGCCAGCAGTTTGGCGACAGGGGTCTACAATGAGCAGTTCTTC. This gives the protein CASSLATGVYNEQFF. The chain carries TRBV28 and TRBJ2-1; 8 bases are shared with TRBD1. Trimming removed 3 bases from V and 3 bases from J; junction bases left unmatched: 4. Germline CDR1 reads MDHEN; CDR2 reads SYDVKM. The CDR3 is 15 amino acids.

This clonotype was picked up a small number of times. This chain joins TRBV4-3 and TRBJ2-1; 7 nucleotides match TRBD1. CDR1 is LGHNA, CDR2 YSLEER, per germline. The CDR3 covers 15 residues. The junction had 5 bases not matched to a gene; V was cut back by 0 bases and J by 6 bases. The CDR3 here is CASSQEKDRVNEQFF. In DNA form, the CDR3 reads TGCGCCAGCAGCCAAGAAAAAGACAGGGTCAATGAGCAGTTCTTC.

The genes are TRBV29-1 and TRBJ1-1; a possible D gene is TRBD1 (5 bases). This CDR3 has 11 residues. Germline assignment: CDR1 SQVTM and CDR2 ANQGSEA. V shed 7 bases and J shed 6 bases, with 12 bases lying between them. The CDR3 protein is CSADKGPEAFF. In nucleotides, the CDR3 is TGCAGCGCCGACAAGGGGCCTGAAGCTTTCTTT.

The chain couples TRBV29-1 to TRBJ2-1, with 11 bases identical to TRBD2. The J segment lost 9 bases and the V segment lost 6 bases, leaving 13 bases of the junction unmatched. Germline V gene data show CDR1 as SQVTM and CDR2 as ANQGSEA. This CDR3 region has 15 residues. The CDR3 sequence is CSVLAGGLRPVEQFF. DNA of the CDR3: TGCAGCGTCCTAGCGGGGGGCCTCCGTCCCGTTGAGCAGTTCTTC.

This clonotype appeared a single time. This may be a read error, as it is one base from a much larger clone. The chain recombines TRBV12-3 or TRBV12-4 with TRBJ1-2, with a tentative D call TRBD1 (6 bases). The CDR3 has 13 residues. The CDR3 reads CAGSVTGRVGYTF. The CDR3 bases are TGTGCCGGCAGTGTTACAGGGAGGGTTGGCTACACCTTC.